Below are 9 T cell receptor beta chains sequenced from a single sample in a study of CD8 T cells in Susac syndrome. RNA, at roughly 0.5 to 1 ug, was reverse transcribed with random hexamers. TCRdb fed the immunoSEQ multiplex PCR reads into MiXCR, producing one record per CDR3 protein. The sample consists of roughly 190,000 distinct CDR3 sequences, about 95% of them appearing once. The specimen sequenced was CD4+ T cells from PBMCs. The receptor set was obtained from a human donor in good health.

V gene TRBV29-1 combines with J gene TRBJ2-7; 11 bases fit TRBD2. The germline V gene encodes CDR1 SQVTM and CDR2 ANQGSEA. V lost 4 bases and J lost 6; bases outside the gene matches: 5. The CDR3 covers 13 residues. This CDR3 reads CSVVFSGRGEQYF. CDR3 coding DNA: TGCAGCGTTGTATTTAGCGGGAGGGGCGAGCAGTACTTC.

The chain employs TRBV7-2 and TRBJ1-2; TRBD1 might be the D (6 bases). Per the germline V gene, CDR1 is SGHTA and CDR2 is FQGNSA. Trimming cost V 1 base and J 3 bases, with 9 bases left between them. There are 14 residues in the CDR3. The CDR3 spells CASSLVAGDYGYTF. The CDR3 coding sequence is TGTGCCAGCAGCTTAGTCGCAGGGGACTATGGCTACACCTTC.

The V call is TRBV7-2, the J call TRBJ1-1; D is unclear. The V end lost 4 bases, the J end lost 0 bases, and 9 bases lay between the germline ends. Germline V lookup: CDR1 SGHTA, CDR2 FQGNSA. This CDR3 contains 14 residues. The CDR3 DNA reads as TGTGCCAGCAGCTACGACCAGGTGAACACTGAAGCTTTCTTT. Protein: CASSYDQVNTEAFF.

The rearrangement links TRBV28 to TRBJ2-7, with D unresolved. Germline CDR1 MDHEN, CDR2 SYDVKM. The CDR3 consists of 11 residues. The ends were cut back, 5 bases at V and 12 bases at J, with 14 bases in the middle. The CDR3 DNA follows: TGTGCCAGCAGTGCTCAGGAAAGGCTGTACTTC. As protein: CASSAQERLYF.

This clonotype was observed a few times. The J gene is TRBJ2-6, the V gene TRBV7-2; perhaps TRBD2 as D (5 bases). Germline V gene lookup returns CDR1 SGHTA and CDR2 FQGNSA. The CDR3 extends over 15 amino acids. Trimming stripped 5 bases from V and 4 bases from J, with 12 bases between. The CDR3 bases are TGTGCCAGCAGCAGGACCGAGGGCGGGGCCAACGTCCTGACTTTC. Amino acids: CASSRTEGGANVLTF.

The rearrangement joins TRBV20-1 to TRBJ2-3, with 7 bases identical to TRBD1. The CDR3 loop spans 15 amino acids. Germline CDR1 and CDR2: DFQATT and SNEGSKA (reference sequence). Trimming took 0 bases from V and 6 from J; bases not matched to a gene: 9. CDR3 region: CSARDERGRGDTQYF. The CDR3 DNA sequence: TGCAGTGCTAGAGATGAGAGGGGGCGCGGGGATACGCAGTATTTT.

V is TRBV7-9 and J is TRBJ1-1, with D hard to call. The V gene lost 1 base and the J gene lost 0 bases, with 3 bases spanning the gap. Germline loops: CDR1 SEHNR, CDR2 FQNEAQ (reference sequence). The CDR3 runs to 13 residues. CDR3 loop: CASSLDVNTEAFF. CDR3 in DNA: TGTGCCAGCAGCTTAGACGTGAACACTGAAGCTTTCTTT.

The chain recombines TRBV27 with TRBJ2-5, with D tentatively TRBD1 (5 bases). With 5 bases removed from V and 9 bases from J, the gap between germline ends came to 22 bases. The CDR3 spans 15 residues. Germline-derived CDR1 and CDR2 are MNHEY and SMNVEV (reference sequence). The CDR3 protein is CASSPRADTRTPQYF. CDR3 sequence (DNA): TGTGCCAGCAGTCCCCGGGCGGACACACGTACTCCCCAGTACTTC.

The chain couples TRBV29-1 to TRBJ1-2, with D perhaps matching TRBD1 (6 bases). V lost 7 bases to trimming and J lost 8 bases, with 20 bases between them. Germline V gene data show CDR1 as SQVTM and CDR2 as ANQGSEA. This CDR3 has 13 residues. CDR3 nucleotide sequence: TGCAGCGGAGGGGGGGGCGCAGCTCTCGGCTACACCTTC. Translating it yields CSGGGGAALGYTF.